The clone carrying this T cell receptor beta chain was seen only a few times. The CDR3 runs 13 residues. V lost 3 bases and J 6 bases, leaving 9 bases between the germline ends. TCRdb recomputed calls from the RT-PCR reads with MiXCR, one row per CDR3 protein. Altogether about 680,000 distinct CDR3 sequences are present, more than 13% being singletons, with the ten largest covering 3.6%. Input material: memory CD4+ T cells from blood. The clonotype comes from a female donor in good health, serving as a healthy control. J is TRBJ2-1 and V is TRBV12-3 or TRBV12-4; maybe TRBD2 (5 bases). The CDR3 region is CASSLAAGNEQFF. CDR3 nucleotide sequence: TGTGCCAGCAGTTTGGCCGCGGGCAATGAGCAGTTCTTC.